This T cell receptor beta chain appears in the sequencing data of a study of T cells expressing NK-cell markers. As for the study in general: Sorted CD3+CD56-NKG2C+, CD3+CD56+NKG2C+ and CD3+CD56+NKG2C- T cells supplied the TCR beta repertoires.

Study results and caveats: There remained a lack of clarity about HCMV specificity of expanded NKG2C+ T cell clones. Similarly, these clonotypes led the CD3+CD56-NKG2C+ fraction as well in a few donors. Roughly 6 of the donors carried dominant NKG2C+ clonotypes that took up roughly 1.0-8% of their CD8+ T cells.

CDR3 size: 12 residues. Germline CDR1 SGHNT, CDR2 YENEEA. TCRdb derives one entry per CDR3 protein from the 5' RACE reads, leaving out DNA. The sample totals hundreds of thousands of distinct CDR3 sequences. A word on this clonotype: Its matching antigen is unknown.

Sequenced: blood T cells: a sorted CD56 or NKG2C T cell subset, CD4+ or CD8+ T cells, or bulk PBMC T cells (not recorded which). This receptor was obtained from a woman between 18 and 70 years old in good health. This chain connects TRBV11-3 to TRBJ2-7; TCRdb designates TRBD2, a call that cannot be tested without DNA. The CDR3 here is CASSGSGGEQYF.